The clone carrying this T cell receptor (beta chain) was recorded a few times. CDR1 SGHTA and CDR2 FQGNSA come from the germline V gene. The V segment lost 0 bases and the J segment 6 bases; nucleotides outside the gene matches: 2. There are 16 residues in the CDR3. MiXCR, applied by TCRdb to the RT-PCR reads, yields one record per CDR3 protein. The data contain some 800,000 distinct CDR3 sequences, approximately 21% of them seen just once; the ten biggest clones take up roughly a tenth. The sample is drawn from a study of response to subunit inactivated influenza vaccine. The chain carries TRBV7-2 and TRBJ2-4, with TRBD2 identical over 13 bases. This sample comprised PBMCs from blood, obtained around 5 days after vaccination. The sequence was obtained from a man between 45 and 60 years old who received an inactivated influenza vaccine. The CDR3 protein is CASSLAGTSGVNIQYF. In nucleotides, the CDR3 is TGTGCCAGCAGCTTAGCCGGGACTAGCGGGGTAAACATTCAGTACTTC.